These 19 T cell receptor beta chains were all obtained from the same sample, sequenced in a study of T cell responses to AZD1222 COVID-19 vaccine. Sequenced by immunoSEQ multiplex PCR; TCRdb stores in-frame clones only, minus some. Among 150,000 to 200,000 clones listed, under 95% were seen once. Sequenced here: peripheral blood, sampled 28 days after the second AZD1222 dose. Receptors were obtained from an adult who received the AZD1222 COVID-19 vaccine.

This clone has more than one count but fewer than ten. The chain links TRBV5-1 to TRBJ2-1; 9 positions agree with TRBD1. V was pared by 2 bases and J by 3 bases, with 9 bases of the junction left unmatched. Germline values: CDR1 SGHRS, CDR2 YFSETQ. The length of the CDR3 is 17 residues. CDR3: CASSLSGTGYVYNEQFF. The CDR3 DNA follows: TGCGCCAGCAGCTTATCCGGGACAGGGTATGTCTACAATGAGCAGTTCTTC.

The chain carries TRBV15 and TRBJ2-3; 10 bases are a match to TRBD1. V trimming: 1 base; J trimming: 3 bases; junction bases outside the gene matches: 1. The germline V gene has CDR1 LNHNV and CDR2 YYDKDF (reference sequence). The CDR3 consists of 15 residues. As DNA, the CDR3 is TGTGCCACCAGCAGAGGGGACAGGGGAACAGATACGCAGTATTTT. Translated: CATSRGDRGTDTQYF.

This clone has only one observation. V usage is TRBV30 and J usage is TRBJ2-5; 7 bases agree with TRBD2. The CDR3 has 13 residues. J gave up 9 bases and V 2 bases, and 9 bases lay outside the gene matches. Germline values: CDR1 GTSNPN, CDR2 SVGIG (reference sequence). DNA of the CDR3: TGTGCCTGGAGTTACCCGGACCGGGAGGCCCAGTACTTC. Translation gives CAWSYPDREAQYF.

The CDR3 protein is CASSFRGVGGYTF. CDR3 DNA sequence: TGTGCCAGCAGCTTCAGAGGGGTGGGTGGCTACACCTTC. This chain links TRBV11-2 with TRBJ1-2; D might be TRBD1 (5 bases). The germline V gene encodes CDR1 SGHAT and CDR2 FQNNGV. Trimming shortened V by 3 bases and J by 7 bases, and 12 bases separated the two germline ends. CDR3 length: 13 amino acids.

The chain uses TRBV19 and TRBJ1-5, with a possible D match to TRBD1 (5 bases). The CDR3 sequence is 14 residues long. Looked up from germline, CDR1 is LNHDA and CDR2 is SQIVND (reference sequence). V lost 1 base and J lost 6, with 10 bases in between. CDR3 DNA: TGTGCCAGTAGTATAGGCGCGGGGGTTCAGCCCCAGCATTTT. The encoded protein is CASSIGAGVQPQHF. Full variable domain (remainder filled in from reference TRBV19 and TRBJ1-5): DGGITQSPKYLFRKEGQNVTLSCEQNLNHDAMYWYRQDPGQGLRLIYYSQIVNDFQKGDIAEGYSVSREKKESFPLTVTSAQKNPTAFYLCASSIGAGVQPQHFGDGTRLSIL.

The chain combines TRBV6-1 with TRBJ1-6, with no clear D. The CDR3 spans 13 residues. The germline V and J ends were trimmed by 1 base and 10 bases, with 8 bases remaining between them. The germline V gene has CDR1 MNHNS and CDR2 SASEGT. CDR3 protein: CASSEVERSPLHF. Written as DNA, the CDR3 is TGTGCCAGCAGTGAAGTAGAACGGTCACCCCTCCACTTT.

The chain joins TRBV19 to TRBJ1-5; D is unresolved. V was cut by 5 bases and J by 1 base, with 18 bases left in between. The V gene's germline CDR1 is LNHDA and CDR2 SQIVND (reference sequence). The CDR3 totals 17 residues. The CDR3 DNA is TGTGCCAGTAGTCCAATAGACGGGCAGTGGAGCAATCAGCCCCAGCATTTT. It translates to CASSPIDGQWSNQPQHF.

The sample holds one count of this clone. The chain couples TRBV30 to TRBJ1-5; D is unclear. Between the trimmed V and J ends, which lost 0 bases and 0 bases, there was a span of 12 bases. The CDR3 has 16 amino acids. CDR1 is GTSNPN and CDR2 is SVGIG in the germline V gene (reference sequence). The CDR3 loop is CAWSVGGWDSNQPQHF. The DNA for the CDR3 is TGTGCCTGGAGTGTAGGAGGTTGGGATAGCAATCAGCCCCAGCATTTT.

The chain combines TRBV4-2 with TRBJ2-1; 10 bases are a match to TRBD2. This CDR3 has 16 residues. Germline CDR1 is LGHNA and CDR2 is YNFKEQ. V shed 0 bases and J 4 bases; nucleotides not matched to a gene: 3. DNA of the CDR3: TGTGCCAGCAGCCAAGAAACTAGCGGGACTTACAATGAGCAGTTCTTC. Translation: CASSQETSGTYNEQFF.

The chain combines TRBV30 with TRBJ1-2; no clear D. Trimming left V 3 bases short and J 8 bases short, with 10 bases between. In germline, CDR1 is GTSNPN, CDR2 SVGIG (reference sequence). The CDR3 consists of 11 residues. CDR3 DNA sequence: TGTGCCTGGAGATTCCCGGGGGGCTACACCTTC. Its protein product is CAWRFPGGYTF.

V gene TRBV11-3 combines with J gene TRBJ2-3; 11 nucleotides align to TRBD2. In germline, CDR1 is SGHNT, CDR2 YENEEA. The CDR3 consists of 15 residues. Trimming at V came to 5 bases and at J to 3 bases, leaving 4 bases not matched to a gene. The CDR3 DNA is TGTGCCAGCAGCGTGGGACTAGCGGAAACAGATACGCAGTATTTT. Encoded protein: CASSVGLAETDTQYF. Full variable domain (missing parts from reference TRBV11-3 and TRBJ2-3): EAGVVQSPRYKIIEKKQPVAFWCNPISGHNTLYWYLQNLGQGPELLIRYENEEAVDDSQLPKDRFSAERLKGVDSTLKIQPAELGDSAVYLCASSVGLAETDTQYFGPGTRLTVL.

The chain joins TRBV27 to TRBJ1-2, with TRBD1 identical over 10 bases. V dropped 0 bases and J dropped 0; count of bases not matched to a gene: 1. The CDR3 runs 16 residues. Germline values: CDR1 MNHEY, CDR2 SMNVEV (reference sequence). The CDR3 DNA sequence: TGTGCCAGCAGTTTATCGGGACAGGGGTCTAACTATGGCTACACCTTC. This gives the protein CASSLSGQGSNYGYTF.

This rearrangement joins TRBV5-1 to TRBJ1-1; possibly TRBD1 for D (6 bases). Germline-derived CDR1 and CDR2 are SGHRS and YFSETQ. This CDR3 is 15 amino acids long. The germline V and J ends were trimmed by 5 bases and 0 bases, with 14 bases remaining between them. The CDR3 region has the DNA TGCGCCAGCAGACCATACGGGACAATGAACACTGAAGCTTTCTTT. Encoded protein: CASRPYGTMNTEAFF.

The chain links TRBV28 to TRBJ1-5, with 7 bases that match TRBD1. The germline CDR1 and CDR2 sequences are MDHEN and SYDVKM. Trimming at V came to 4 bases and at J to 0 bases, leaving 6 bases not matched to a gene. This CDR3 comprises 16 residues. Written as DNA, the CDR3 is TGTGCCAGCAGTTGGGACAGACGGAATAGCAATCAGCCCCAGCATTTT. Its protein is CASSWDRRNSNQPQHF.

The chain joins TRBV4-3 to TRBJ1-1; no clear D. Germline V CDR1 and CDR2: LGHNA, YSLEER. V dropped 0 bases and J dropped 0 bases, with 14 bases sitting between them. The CDR3 extends over 17 amino acids. The CDR3 loop reads CASSQEPREFLNTEAFF. In DNA, the CDR3 is TGCGCCAGCAGCCAAGAACCACGGGAATTTCTGAACACTGAAGCTTTCTTT.

V usage is TRBV27 and J usage is TRBJ1-1; possible D gene TRBD1, 5 bases. Trimming left V 3 bases short and J 6 bases short, with 17 bases between. Germline-derived CDR1 and CDR2 are MNHEY and SMNVEV (reference sequence). This CDR3 has 15 residues. As DNA, the CDR3 is TGTGCCAGCAGTTTCGGGGCGGGTCCAGGCTCTGAAGCTTTCTTT. Its translation is CASSFGAGPGSEAFF.

This sequence joins TRBV7-9 and TRBJ2-2; D not resolved. Germline CDR1 is SEHNR and CDR2 is FQNEAQ (reference sequence). V dropped 3 bases and J dropped 6 bases, with 8 bases sitting between them. The CDR3 is 13 amino acids. The CDR3: CASSLSLAGELFF. The CDR3 DNA sequence: TGTGCCAGCAGCTTGAGTCTGGCCGGGGAGCTGTTTTTT. The whole variable domain, remainder taken from reference TRBV7-9 and TRBJ2-2, is DTGVSQNPRHKITKRGQNVTFRCDPISEHNRLYWYRQTLGQGPEFLTYFQNEAQLEKSRLLSDRFSAERPKGSFSTLEIQRTEQGDSAMYLCASSLSLAGELFFGEGSRLTVL.

V usage is TRBV28 and J usage is TRBJ2-7; 9 bases line up with TRBD2. CDR3 length: 14 amino acids. V lost 9 bases, J lost 6 bases, and 12 bases stayed unmatched. Per germline, CDR1 MDHEN and CDR2 SYDVKM. The CDR3 sequence: CASNKGGRAAEQYF. CDR3 nucleotide sequence: TGTGCCAGTAATAAGGGCGGGAGGGCCGCCGAGCAGTACTTC.

The chain uses TRBV28 and TRBJ2-7; 7 nucleotides align to TRBD2. This CDR3 comprises 15 residues. The trim removed 6 bases at V and 0 bases at J, leaving 8 bases unmatched. Germline lookup yields CDR1 MDHEN and CDR2 SYDVKM. The CDR3 sequence is CASSLEQRDSYEQYF. The CDR3 DNA follows: TGTGCCAGCAGCCTGGAGCAGCGGGACTCCTACGAGCAGTACTTC.